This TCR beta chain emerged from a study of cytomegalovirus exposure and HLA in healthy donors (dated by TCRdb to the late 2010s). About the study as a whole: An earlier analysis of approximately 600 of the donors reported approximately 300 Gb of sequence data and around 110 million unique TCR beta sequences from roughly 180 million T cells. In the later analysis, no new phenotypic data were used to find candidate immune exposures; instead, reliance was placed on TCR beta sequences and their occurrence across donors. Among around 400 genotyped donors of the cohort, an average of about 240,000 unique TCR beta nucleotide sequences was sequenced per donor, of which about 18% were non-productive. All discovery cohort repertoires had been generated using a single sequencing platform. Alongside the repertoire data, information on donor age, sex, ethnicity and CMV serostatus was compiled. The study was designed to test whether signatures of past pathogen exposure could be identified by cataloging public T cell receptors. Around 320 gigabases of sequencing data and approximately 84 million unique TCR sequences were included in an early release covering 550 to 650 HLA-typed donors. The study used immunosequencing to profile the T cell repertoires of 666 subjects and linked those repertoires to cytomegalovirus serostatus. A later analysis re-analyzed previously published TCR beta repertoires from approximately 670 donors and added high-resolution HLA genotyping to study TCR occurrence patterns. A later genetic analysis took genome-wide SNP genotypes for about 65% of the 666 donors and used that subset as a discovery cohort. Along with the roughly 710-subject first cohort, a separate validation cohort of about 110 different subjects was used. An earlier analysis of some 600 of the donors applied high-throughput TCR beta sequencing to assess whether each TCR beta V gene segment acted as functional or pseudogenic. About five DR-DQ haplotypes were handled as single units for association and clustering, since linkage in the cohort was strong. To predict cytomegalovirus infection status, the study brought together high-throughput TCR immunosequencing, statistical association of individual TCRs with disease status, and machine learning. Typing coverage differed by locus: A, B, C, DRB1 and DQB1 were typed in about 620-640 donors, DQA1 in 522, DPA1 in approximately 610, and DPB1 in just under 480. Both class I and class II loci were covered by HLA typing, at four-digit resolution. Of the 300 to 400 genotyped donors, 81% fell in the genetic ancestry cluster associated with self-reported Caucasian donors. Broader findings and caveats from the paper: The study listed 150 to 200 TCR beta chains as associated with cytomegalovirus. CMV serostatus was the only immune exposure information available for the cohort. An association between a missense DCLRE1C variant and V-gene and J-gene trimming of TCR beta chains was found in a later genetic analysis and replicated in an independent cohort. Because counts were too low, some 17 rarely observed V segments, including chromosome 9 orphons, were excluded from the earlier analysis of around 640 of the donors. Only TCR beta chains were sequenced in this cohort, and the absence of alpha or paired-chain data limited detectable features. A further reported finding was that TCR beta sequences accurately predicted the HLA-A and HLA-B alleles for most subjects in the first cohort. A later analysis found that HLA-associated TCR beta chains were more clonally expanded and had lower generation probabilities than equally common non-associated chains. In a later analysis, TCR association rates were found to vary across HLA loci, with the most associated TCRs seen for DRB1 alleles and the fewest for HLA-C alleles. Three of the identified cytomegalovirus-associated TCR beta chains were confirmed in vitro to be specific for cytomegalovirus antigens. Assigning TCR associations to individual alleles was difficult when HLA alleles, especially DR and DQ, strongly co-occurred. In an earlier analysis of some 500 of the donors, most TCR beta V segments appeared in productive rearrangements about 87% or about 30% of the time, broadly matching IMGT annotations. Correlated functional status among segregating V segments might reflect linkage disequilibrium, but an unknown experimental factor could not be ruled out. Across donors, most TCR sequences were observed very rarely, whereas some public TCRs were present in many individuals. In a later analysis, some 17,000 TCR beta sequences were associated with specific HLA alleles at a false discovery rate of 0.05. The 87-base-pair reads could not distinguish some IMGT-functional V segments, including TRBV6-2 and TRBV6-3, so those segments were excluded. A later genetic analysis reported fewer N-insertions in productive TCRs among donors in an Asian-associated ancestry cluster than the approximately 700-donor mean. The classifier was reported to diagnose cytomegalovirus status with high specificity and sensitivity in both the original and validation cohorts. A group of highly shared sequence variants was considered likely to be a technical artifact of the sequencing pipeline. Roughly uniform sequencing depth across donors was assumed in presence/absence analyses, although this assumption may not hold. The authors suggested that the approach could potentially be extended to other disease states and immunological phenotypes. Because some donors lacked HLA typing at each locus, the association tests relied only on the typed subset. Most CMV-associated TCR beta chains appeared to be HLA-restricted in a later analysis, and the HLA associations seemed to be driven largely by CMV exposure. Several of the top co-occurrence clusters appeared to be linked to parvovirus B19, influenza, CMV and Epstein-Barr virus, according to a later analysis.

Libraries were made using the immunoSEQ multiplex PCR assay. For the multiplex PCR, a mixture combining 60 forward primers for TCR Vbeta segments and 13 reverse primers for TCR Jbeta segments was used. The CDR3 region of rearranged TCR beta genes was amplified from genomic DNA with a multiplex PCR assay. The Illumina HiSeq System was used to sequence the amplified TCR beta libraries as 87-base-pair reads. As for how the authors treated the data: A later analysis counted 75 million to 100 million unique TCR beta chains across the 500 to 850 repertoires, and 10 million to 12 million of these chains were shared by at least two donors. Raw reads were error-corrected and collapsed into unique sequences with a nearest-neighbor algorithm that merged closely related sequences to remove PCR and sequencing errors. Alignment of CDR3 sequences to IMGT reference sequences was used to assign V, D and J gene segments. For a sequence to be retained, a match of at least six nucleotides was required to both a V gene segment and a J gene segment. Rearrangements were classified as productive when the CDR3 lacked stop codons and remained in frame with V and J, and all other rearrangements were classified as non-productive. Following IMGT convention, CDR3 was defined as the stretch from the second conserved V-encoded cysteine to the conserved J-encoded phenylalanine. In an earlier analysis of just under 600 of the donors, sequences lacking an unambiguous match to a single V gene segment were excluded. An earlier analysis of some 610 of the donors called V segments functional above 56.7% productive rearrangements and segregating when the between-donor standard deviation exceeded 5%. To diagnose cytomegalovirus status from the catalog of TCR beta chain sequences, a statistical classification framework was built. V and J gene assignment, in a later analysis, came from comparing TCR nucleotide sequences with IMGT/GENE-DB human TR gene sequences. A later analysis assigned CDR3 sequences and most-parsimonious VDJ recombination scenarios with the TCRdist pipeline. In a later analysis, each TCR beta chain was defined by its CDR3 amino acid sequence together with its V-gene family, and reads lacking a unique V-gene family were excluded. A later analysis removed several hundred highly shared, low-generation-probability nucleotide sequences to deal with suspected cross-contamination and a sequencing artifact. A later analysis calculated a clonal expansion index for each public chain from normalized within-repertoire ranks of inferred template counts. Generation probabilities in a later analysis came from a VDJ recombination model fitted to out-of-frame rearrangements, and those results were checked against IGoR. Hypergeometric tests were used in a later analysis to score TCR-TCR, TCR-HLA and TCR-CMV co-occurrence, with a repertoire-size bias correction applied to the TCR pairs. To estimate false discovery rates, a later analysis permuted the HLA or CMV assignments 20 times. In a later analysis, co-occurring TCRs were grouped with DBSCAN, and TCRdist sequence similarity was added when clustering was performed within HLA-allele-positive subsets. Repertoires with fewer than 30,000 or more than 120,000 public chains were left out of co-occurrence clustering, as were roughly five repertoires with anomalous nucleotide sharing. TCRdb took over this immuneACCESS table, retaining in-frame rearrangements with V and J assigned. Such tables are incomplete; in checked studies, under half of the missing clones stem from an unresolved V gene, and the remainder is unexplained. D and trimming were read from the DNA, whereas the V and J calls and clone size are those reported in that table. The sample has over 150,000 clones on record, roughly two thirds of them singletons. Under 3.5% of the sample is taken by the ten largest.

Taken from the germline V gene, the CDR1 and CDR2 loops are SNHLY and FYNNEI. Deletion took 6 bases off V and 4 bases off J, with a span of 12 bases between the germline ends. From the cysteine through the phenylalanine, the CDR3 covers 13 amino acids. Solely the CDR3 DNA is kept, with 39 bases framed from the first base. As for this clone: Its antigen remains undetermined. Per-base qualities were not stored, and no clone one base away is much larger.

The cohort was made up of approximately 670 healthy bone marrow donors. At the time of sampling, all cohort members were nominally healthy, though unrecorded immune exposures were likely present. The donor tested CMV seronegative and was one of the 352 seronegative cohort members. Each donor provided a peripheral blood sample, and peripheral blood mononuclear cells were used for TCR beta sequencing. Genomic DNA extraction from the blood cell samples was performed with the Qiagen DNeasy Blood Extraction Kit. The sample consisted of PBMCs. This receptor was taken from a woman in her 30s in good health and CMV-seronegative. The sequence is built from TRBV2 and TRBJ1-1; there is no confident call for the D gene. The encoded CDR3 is CASRDDIPTEAFF. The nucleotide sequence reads TGTGCCAGCAGAGACGACATCCCCACTGAAGCTTTCTTT.